Below, 3 T cell receptor beta chains from the same sample are listed, as sequenced in a study of OX40 agonist ivuxolimab in advanced cancers. Method: immunoSEQ multiplex PCR; TCRdb's copy keeps in-frame clones and lacks some. The table lists tens of thousands of clones, 75% to 90% of them singletons. Sequenced here: CD4+ or CD8+ T cells sorted from blood, sampled in a trial of the OX40 agonist ivuxolimab. These receptors were taken from an adult with an advanced solid tumor such as melanoma, head and neck, liver or kidney cancer.

CDR3 bases: TGTGCCAGCAACCCCTTCGCGGGGGGGCGGGCCGGGGAGCTGTTTTTT. It is translated as CASNPFAGGRAGELFF. The chain uses TRBV7-2 and TRBJ2-2; the match to TRBD2 covers 9 bases. This CDR3 is built from 16 residues. CDR1 is SGHTA, CDR2 FQGNSA, per germline. V was clipped by 7 bases and J by 6 bases; unmatched bases: 12.

J is TRBJ2-3 and V is TRBV7-2, with TRBD1 matching over 11 bases. The CDR3 runs 16 residues. V shed 3 bases, J shed 1 base, and the junction held 3 bases outside the gene matches. CDR1 SGHTA and CDR2 FQGNSA come from the germline V gene. DNA of the CDR3: TGTGCCAGCAGCTTCGGACAGGGGGCTGGCACAGATACGCAGTATTTT. The encoded protein is CASSFGQGAGTDTQYF.

V gene TRBV9 combines with J gene TRBJ2-6, with a tentative D call TRBD1 (6 bases). This CDR3 has 17 amino acids. V was cut by 3 bases and J by 0 bases, with 13 bases left in between. CDR1 and CDR2 (germline): SGDLS, YYNGEE. CDR3 coding DNA: TGTGCCAGCAGCGGGCCGGGACATCTCTCTGGGGCCAACGTCCTGACTTTC. Translating it yields CASSGPGHLSGANVLTF.